This T cell receptor beta chain stems from a study of low-dose radiotherapy and immunotherapy resistance in tumors. For the study at large: Cyclophosphamide infusions of 200 mg/m2 came every two weeks, one day before radiation-immunotherapy.

Primers used for first-strand cDNA, a TRAV- and TRBV-specific set, covered both alpha and beta chains. Amplification of TCRs used a constant-region primer and V-primer adapter for about 20 PCR cycles. Amplification of the isolated mRNA used in vitro transcription. TCRdb itself ran the reads through MiXCR, one entry per CDR3 protein. Here the sample spans tens of thousands of distinct CDR3 sequences, roughly a tenth being singletons. The time point is: before trial treatment. Qualifying patients carried advanced solid tumors devoid of tumor-infiltrating lymphocytes. The CDR3 consists of 18 residues. V lost 3 bases and J 0 bases, leaving 18 bases between the germline ends. Germline CDR1 reads MRHNA; CDR2 reads SNTAGT. This clonotype was detected ten times or more.

The sequences come from PBMCs, collected before treatment. The chain couples TRBV6-4 to TRBJ2-1; D assignment may be TRBD1 or TRBD2 (5 bases each). This TCR was sampled from a male donor with prostate cancer. CDR3 residues: CASSENGLDTSSYNEQFF. The CDR3 nucleotides read TGTGCCAGCAGTGAAAACGGACTGGACACAAGCTCCTACAATGAGCAGTTCTTC.